The clone carrying this T cell receptor (beta chain) was counted many times. This record comes from a study of CD8+CD57+ T cells in acquired aplastic anemia. Patients who underwent sequencing had shown CD8+CD57+ cell expansion by flow cytometry. V dropped 2 bases and J dropped 3; count of bases not matched to a gene: 3. Germline values: CDR1 LGHNA, CDR2 YSLEER. This CDR3 contains 16 residues. CDR3 and TCR beta VDJ profiling relied on genomic DNA as the template. A single record per CDR3 protein comes from TCRdb applying MiXCR to the reads. In the table there are roughly 150,000 distinct CDR3 sequences, approximately 51% of which are singletons.

This TCR was recovered from a human donor with aplastic anemia. The sample comprised sorted CD4+, CD8+, or CD8+CD57+ T cells (not recorded which) from PBMCs. This chain uses TRBV4-3 with TRBJ1-6, with TRBD1 matching over 8 bases. The CDR3 is CASSQRTGNYNSPLHF. In DNA, the CDR3 is TGCGCCAGCAGCCAACGGACAGGGAACTATAATTCACCCCTCCACTTT.